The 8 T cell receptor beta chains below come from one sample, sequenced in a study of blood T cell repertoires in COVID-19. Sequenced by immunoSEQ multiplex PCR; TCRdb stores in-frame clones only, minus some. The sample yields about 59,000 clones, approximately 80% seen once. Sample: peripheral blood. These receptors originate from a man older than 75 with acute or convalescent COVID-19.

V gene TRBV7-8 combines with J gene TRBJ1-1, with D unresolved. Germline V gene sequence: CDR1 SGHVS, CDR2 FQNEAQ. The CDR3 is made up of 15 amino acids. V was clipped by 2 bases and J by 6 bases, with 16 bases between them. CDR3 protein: CASSLTHKLGAEAFF. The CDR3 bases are TGTGCCAGCAGCTTAACGCACAAGTTGGGAGCTGAAGCTTTCTTT.

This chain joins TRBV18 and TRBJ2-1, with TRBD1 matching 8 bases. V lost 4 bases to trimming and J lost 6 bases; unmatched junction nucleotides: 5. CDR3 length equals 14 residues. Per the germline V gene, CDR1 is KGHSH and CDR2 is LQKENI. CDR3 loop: CASSQRTGPNEQFF. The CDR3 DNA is TGTGCCAGCTCACAACGGACAGGGCCCAATGAGCAGTTCTTC.

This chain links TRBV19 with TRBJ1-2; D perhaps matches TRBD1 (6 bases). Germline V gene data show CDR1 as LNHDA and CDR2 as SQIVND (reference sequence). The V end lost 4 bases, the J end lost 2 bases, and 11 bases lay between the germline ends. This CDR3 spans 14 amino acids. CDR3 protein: CASSKTTGNYGYTF. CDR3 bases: TGTGCCAGTAGTAAGACAACAGGGAACTATGGCTACACCTTC.

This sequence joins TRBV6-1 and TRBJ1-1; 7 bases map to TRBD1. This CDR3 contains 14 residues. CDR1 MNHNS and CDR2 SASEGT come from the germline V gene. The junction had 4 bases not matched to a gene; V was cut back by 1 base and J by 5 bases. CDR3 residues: CASSEGAGGTEAFF. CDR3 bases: TGTGCCAGCAGTGAAGGGGCAGGGGGAACTGAAGCTTTCTTT.

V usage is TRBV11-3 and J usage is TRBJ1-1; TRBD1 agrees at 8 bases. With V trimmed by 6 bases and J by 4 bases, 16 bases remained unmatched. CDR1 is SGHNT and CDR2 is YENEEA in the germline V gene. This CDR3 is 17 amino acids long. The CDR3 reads CASSSNQGAGFSTEAFF. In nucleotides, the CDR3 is TGTGCCAGCAGTTCCAACCAGGGGGCGGGTTTCAGCACTGAAGCTTTCTTT.

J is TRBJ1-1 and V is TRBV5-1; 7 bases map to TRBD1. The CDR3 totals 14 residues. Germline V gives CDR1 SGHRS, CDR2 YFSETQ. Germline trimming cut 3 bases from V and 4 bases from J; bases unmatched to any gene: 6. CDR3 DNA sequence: TGCGCCAGCAGCTCCGAACAGGGGACCACTGAAGCTTTCTTT. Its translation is CASSSEQGTTEAFF.

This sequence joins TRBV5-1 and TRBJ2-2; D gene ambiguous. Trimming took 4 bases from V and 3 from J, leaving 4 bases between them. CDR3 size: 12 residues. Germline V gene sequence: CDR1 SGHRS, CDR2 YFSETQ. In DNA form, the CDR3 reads TGCGCCAGCAGCCTTGACACCGGGGAGCTGTTTTTT. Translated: CASSLDTGELFF.

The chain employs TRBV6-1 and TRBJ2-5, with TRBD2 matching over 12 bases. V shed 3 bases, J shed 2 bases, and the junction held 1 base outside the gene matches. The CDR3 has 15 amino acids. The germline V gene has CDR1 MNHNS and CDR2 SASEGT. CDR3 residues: CASSETSGGQETQYF. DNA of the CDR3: TGTGCCAGCAGTGAGACTAGCGGGGGACAAGAGACCCAGTACTTC.